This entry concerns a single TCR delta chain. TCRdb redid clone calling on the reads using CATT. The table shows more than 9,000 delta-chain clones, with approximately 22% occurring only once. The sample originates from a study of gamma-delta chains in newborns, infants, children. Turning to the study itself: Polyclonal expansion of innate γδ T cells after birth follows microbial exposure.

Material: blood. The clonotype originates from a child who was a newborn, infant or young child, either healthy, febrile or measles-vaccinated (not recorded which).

The CDR3 protein is CALGEPRAFLRWWGDTLGDKLIF. The CDR3 region has the DNA TGTGCTCTTGGGGAACCCCGGGCCTTCCTACGTTGGTGGGGGGATACGCTCGGCGATAAACTCATCTTT. The rearrangement uses TRDV1 and TRDJ1, with TRDD3 as a possible D gene (10 bases). Germline V lookup: CDR1 TSWWSYY, CDR2 QGS. The V end was cut by 1 base, the J end by 4 bases, with 37 bases between. The CDR3 totals 23 residues.